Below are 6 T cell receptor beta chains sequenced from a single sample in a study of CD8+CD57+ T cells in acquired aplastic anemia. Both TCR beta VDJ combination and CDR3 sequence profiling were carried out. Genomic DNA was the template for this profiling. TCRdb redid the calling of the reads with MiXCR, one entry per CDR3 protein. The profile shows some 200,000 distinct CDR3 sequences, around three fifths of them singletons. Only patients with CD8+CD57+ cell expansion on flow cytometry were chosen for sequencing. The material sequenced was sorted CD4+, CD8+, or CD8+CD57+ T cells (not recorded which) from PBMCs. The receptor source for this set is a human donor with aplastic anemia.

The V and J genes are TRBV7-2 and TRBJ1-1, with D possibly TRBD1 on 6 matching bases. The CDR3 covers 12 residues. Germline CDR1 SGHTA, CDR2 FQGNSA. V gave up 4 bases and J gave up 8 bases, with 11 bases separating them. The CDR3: CASSSWGPEAFF. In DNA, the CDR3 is TGTGCCAGCAGCTCATGGGGGCCCGAAGCTTTCTTT.

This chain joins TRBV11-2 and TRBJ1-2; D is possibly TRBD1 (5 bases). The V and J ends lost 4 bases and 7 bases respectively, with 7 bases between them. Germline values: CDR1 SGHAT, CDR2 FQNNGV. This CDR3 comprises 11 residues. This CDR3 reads CASSYTGGYTF. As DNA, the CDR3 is TGTGCCAGCAGCTATACAGGTGGCTACACCTTC.

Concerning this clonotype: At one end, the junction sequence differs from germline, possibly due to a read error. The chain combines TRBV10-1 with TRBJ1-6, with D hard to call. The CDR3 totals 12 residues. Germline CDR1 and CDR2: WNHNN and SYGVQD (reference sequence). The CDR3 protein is CASSDPYSPLHF. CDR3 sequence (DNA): TGTGCCAGCAGTGACCCTTATTCACCCCTCCACTTT.

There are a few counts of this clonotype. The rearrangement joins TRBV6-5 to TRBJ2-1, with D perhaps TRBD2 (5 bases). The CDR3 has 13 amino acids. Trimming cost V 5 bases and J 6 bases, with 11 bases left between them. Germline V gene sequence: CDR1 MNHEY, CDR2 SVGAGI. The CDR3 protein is CASSPRESNEQFF. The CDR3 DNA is TGTGCCAGCAGTCCCCGGGAATCCAATGAGCAGTTCTTC.

This chain's CDR3 is CASSEWGRETQYF. The CDR3 DNA reads TGTGCCAGCAGTGAATGGGGGAGAGAGACCCAGTACTTC. The rearrangement uses TRBV6-1 and TRBJ2-5; the D gene could be TRBD1 or TRBD2 (5 bases each). Germline assignment: CDR1 MNHNS and CDR2 SASEGT. Trimming took off 2 bases at V and 4 bases at J, with 8 bases between the two ends. The CDR3 consists of 13 residues.

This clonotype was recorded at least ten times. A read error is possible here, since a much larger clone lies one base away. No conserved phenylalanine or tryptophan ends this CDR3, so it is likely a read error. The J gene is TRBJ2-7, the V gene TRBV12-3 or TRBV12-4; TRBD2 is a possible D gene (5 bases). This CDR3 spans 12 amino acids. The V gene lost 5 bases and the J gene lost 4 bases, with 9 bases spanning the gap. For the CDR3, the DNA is TGTGCCAGCAGTACCTCGGGATACGAGCAGTACCTC. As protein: CASSTSGYEQYL.